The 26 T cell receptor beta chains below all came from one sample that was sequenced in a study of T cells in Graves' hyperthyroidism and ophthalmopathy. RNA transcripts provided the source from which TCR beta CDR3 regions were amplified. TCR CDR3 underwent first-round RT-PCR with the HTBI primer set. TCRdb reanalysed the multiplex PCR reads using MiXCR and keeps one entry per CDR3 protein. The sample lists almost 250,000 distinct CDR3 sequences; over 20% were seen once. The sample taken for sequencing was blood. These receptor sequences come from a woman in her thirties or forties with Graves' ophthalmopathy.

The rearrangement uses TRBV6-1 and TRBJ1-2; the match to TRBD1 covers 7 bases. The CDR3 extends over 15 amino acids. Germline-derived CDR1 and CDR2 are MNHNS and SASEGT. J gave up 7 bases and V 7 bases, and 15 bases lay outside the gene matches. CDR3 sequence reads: CASNRAPQGGGGYTF. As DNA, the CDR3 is TGTGCCAGCAACCGAGCCCCTCAGGGGGGCGGTGGCTACACCTTC.

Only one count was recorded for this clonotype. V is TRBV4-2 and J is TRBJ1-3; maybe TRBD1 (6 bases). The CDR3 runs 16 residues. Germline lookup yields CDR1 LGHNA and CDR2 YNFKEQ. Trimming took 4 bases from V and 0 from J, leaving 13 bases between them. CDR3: CASSLGDTNSGNTIYF. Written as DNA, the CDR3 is TGTGCCAGCAGCCTAGGGGACACGAACTCTGGAAACACCATATATTTT.

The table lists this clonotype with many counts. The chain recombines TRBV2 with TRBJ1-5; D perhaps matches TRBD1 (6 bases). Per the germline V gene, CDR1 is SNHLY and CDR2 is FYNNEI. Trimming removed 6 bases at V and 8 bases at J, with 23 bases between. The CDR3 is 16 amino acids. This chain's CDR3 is CASRVGGAGSTEPQHF. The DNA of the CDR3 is TGTGCCAGCAGAGTGGGGGGCGCAGGGTCAACGGAGCCCCAGCATTTT.

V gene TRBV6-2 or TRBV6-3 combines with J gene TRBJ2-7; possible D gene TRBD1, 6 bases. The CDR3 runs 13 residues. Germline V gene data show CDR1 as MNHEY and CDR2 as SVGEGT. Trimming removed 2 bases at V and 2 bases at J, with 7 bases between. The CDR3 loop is CASSYDRPYEQYF. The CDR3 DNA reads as TGTGCCAGCAGTTACGACAGGCCCTACGAGCAGTACTTC.

The CDR3 region is CASSYPDRAINYEQYF. The DNA for the CDR3 is TGTGCCAGCAGTTACCCGGACAGGGCCATTAACTACGAGCAGTACTTC. The rearrangement uses TRBV6-5 and TRBJ2-7; 8 nucleotides agree with TRBD1. Germline V gene data show CDR1 as MNHEY and CDR2 as SVGAGI. J lost 3 bases, V lost 2 bases, and 9 bases had no gene match. The CDR3 sequence is 16 residues long.

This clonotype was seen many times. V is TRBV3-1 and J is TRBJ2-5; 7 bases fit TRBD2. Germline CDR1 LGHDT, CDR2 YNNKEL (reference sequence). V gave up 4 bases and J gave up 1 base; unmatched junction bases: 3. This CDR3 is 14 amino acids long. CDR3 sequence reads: CASSRGTTQETQYF. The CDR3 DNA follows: TGTGCCAGCAGCCGAGGGACTACCCAAGAGACCCAGTACTTC.

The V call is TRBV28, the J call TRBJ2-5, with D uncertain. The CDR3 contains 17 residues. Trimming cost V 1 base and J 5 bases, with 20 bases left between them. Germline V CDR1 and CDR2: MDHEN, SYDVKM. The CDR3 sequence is CASSLYTLTPSMETQYF. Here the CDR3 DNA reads TGTGCCAGCAGTTTATATACCCTGACACCTTCGATGGAGACCCAGTACTTC.

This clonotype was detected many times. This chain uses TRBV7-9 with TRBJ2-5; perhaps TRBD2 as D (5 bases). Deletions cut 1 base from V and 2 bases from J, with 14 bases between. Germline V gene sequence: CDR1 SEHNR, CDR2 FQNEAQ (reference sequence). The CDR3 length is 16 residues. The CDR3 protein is CASSLVAGLGQETQYF. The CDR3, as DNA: TGTGCCAGCAGCTTAGTTGCGGGTCTGGGGCAAGAGACCCAGTACTTC.

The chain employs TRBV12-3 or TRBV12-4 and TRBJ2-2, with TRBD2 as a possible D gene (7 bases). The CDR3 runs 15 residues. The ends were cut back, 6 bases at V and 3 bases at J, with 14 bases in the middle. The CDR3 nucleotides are TGTGCCAGCAGCTATACAGGGAGGGACACCGGGGAGCTGTTTTTT. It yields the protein CASSYTGRDTGELFF.

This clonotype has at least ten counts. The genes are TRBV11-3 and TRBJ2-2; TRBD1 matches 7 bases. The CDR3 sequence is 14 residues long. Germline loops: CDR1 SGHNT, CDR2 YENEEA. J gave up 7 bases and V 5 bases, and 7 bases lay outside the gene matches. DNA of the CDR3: TGTGCCAGCAGCCTCAGGGGGTATAACGGGGAGCTGTTTTTT. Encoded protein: CASSLRGYNGELFF.

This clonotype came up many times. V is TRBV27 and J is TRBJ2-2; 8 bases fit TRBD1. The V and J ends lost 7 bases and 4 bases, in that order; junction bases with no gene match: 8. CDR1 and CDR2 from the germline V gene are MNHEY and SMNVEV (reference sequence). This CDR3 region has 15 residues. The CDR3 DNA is TGTGCCAGCACCATAGGCACAGGGGGCACCGGGGAGCTGTTTTTT. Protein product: CASTIGTGGTGELFF.

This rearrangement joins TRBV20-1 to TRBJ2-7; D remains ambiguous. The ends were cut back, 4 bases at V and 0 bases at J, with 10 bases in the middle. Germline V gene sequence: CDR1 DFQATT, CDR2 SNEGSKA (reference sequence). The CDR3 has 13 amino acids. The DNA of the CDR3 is TGCAGTGCTATCGGACGCAGCTCCTACGAGCAGTACTTC. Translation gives CSAIGRSSYEQYF.

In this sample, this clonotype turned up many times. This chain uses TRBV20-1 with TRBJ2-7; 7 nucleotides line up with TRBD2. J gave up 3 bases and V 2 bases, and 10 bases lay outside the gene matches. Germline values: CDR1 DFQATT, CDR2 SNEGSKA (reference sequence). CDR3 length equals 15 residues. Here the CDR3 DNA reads TGCAGTGCTAGAAGCACCGGGACTAATTTCTACGAGCAGTACTTC. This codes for CSARSTGTNFYEQYF.

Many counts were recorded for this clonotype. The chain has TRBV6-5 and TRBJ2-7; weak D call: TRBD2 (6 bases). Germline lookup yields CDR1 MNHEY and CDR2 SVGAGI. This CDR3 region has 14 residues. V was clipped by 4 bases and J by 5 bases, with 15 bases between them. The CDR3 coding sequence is TGTGCCAGCAGTTCTAGCCCCAGGAGGGACGAGCAGTACTTC. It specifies CASSSSPRRDEQYF.

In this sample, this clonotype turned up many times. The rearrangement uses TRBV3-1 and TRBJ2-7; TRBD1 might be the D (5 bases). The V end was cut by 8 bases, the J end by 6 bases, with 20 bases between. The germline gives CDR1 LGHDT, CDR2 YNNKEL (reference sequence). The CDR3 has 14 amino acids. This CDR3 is CASGPTRQPLEQYF. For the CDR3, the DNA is TGTGCCAGCGGTCCTACTCGACAGCCCCTCGAGCAGTACTTC.

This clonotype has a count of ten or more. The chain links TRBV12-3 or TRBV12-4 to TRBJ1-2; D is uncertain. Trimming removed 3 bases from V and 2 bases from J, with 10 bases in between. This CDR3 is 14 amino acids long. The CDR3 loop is CASSLGVSNYGYTF. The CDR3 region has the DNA TGTGCCAGCAGTTTGGGCGTATCCAACTATGGCTACACCTTC.

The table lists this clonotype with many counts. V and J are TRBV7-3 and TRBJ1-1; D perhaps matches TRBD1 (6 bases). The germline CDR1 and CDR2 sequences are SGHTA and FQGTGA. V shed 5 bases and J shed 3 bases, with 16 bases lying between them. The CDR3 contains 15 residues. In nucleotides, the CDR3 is TGTGCCAGCAGCCGAGGGGGTCAGGAGGACACTGAAGCTTTCTTT. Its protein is CASSRGGQEDTEAFF.

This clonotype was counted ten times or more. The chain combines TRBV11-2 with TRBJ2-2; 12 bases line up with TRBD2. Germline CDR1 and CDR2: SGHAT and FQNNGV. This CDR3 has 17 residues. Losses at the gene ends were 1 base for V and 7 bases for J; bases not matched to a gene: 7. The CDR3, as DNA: TGTGCCAGCAGCTTAGGGACTAGCGGGATTGGTGGCGGGGAGCTGTTTTTT. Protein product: CASSLGTSGIGGGELFF.

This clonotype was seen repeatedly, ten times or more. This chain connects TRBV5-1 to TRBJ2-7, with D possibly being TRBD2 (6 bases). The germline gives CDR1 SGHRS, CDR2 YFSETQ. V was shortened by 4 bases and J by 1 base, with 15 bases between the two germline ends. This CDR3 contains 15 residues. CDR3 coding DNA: TGCGCCAGCAGCCCCACGGGACTTACATCCTACGAGCAGTACTTC. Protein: CASSPTGLTSYEQYF.

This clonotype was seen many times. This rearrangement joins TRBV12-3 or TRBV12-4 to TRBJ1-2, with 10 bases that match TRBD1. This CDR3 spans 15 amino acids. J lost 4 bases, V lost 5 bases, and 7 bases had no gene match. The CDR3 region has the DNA TGTGCCAGCAGTCTCGGACAGGGGGAGGGCTATGGCTACACCTTC. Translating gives CASSLGQGEGYGYTF.

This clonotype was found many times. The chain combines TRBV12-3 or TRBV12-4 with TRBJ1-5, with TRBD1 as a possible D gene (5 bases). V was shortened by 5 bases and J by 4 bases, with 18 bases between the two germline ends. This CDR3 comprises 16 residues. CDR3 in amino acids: CASSGQGRVRNQPQHF. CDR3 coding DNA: TGTGCCAGCAGTGGTCAGGGACGAGTGAGGAATCAGCCCCAGCATTTT.

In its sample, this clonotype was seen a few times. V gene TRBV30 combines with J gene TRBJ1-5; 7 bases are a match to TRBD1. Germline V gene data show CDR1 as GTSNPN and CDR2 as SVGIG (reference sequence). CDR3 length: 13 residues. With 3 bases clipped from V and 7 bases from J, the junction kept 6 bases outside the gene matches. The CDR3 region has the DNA TGTGCCTGGAGCCTAGACAGGGTCCAGCCCCAGCATTTT. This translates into CAWSLDRVQPQHF.

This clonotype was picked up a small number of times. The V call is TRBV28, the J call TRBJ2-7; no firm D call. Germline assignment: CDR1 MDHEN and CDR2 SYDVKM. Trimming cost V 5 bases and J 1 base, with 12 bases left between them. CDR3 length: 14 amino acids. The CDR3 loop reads CASSPTELSYEQYF. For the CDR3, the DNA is TGTGCCAGCAGTCCCACAGAGTTATCCTACGAGCAGTACTTC.

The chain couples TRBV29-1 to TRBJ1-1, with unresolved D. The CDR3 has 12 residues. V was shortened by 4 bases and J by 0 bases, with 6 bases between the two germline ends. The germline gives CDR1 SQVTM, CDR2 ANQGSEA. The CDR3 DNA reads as TGCAGCGTTGGGTTCATGAACACTGAAGCTTTCTTT. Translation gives CSVGFMNTEAFF.

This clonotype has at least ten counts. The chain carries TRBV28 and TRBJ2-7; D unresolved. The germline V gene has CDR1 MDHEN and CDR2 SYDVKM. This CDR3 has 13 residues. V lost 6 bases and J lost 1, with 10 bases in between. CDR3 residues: CASRATSSYEQYF. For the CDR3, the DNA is TGTGCCAGCAGGGCGACTTCTTCCTACGAGCAGTACTTC.

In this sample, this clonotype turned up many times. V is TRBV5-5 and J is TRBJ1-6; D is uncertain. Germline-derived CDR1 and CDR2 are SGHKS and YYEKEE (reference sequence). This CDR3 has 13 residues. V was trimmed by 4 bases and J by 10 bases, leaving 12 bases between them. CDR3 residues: CASSGILESPLHF. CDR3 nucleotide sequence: TGTGCCAGCAGCGGAATACTGGAATCACCCCTCCACTTT.